The table lists the clone carrying this T cell receptor beta chain with many counts. The data were obtained in a study of Graves' ophthalmopathy and Graves' hyperthyroidism. Study-wide background: The collection of peripheral blood took place at initial diagnosis, before any treatment.

CDR1 DFQATT and CDR2 SNEGSKA come from the germline V gene (reference sequence). V lost 6 bases to trimming and J lost 2 bases; unmatched junction nucleotides: 13. This CDR3 is 15 amino acids long. Beta-chain TCR CDR3 regions were amplified from RNA transcripts. First-round RT-PCR with HTBI primers preceded a second-round multiplex PCR. From the multiplex PCR reads, TCRdb called clonotypes with MiXCR, one entry per CDR3 protein. The sample yields about 400,000 distinct CDR3 sequences, 15% to 20% seen once. The sequenced sample consisted of peripheral blood. The J gene is TRBJ2-7, the V gene TRBV20-1; the match to TRBD1 covers 7 bases. The sequence came from a woman aged 18-30 years with Graves' ophthalmopathy. CDR3 nucleotide sequence: TGCAGTGCCCCTCCGTACAGGGGCTTTACCTACGAGCAGTACTTC. As protein: CSAPPYRGFTYEQYF.